A single sample is the source of the 5 T cell receptor beta chains below, sequenced in a study of technical replicates of blood from a handful of donors. Sequencing was performed with immunoSEQ multiplex PCR; in TCRdb, only in-frame clones are kept and a portion is missing. This sample has approximately 79,000 clones, with 97% found just once. The sequencing input was T cells isolated from PBMCs. The receptors stem from a human donor in good health.

The rearrangement uses TRBV5-6 and TRBJ1-3; D is ambiguous. Germline V CDR1 and CDR2: SGHDT, YYEEEE. V lost 1 base, J lost 4 bases, and 15 bases lay in between. This CDR3 region has 16 residues. CDR3 loop: CASSLTRDLGGNTIYF. CDR3 nucleotide sequence: TGTGCCAGCAGCTTGACTCGGGATTTAGGGGGAAACACCATATATTTT. The entire variable domain, with the rest obtained from reference TRBV5-6 and TRBJ1-3, is as follows: DAGVTQSPTHLIKTRGQQVTLRCSPKSGHDTVSWYQQALGQGPQFIFQYYEEEERQRGNFPDRFSGHQFPNYSSELNVNALLLGDSALYLCASSLTRDLGGNTIYFGEGSWLTVV.

J is TRBJ2-2 and V is TRBV19; 10 bases agree with TRBD2. Losses at the gene ends were 2 bases for V and 1 base for J; bases not matched to a gene: 1. The V gene's germline CDR1 is LNHDA and CDR2 SQIVND (reference sequence). This CDR3 spans 16 amino acids. CDR3 sequence: CASSIRLAGNTGELFF. In DNA form, the CDR3 reads TGTGCCAGTAGTATAAGACTAGCGGGGAACACCGGGGAGCTGTTTTTT. Full variable domain (missing parts from reference TRBV19 and TRBJ2-2): DGGITQSPKYLFRKEGQNVTLSCEQNLNHDAMYWYRQDPGQGLRLIYYSQIVNDFQKGDIAEGYSVSREKKESFPLTVTSAQKNPTAFYLCASSIRLAGNTGELFFGEGSRLTVL.

The chain carries TRBV5-1 and TRBJ1-3, with D unresolved. This CDR3 comprises 15 residues. CDR1 and CDR2 from the germline V gene are SGHRS and YFSETQ. With 0 bases removed from V and 0 bases from J, the gap between germline ends came to 7 bases. DNA of the CDR3: TGCGCCAGCAGCTTGGCAGGAGGCTCTGGAAACACCATATATTTT. Its translation: CASSLAGGSGNTIYF.

The V gene is TRBV6-6, the J gene TRBJ2-7; 13 nucleotides match TRBD2. The CDR3 extends over 16 amino acids. The germline CDR1 and CDR2 sequences are MNHNY and SVGAGI (reference sequence). Losses at the gene ends were 0 bases for V and 3 bases for J; bases not matched to a gene: 2. The DNA for the CDR3 is TGTGCCAGCAGTTACTCGAGGACTAGCGGGAGCTACGAGCAGTACTTC. This codes for CASSYSRTSGSYEQYF.

The chain recombines TRBV11-2 with TRBJ2-3; 7 nucleotides match TRBD2. The CDR3 is 14 residues long. Germline CDR1 reads SGHAT; CDR2 reads FQNNGV. V lost 5 bases, J lost 8 bases, and 10 bases stayed unmatched. The DNA of the CDR3 is TGTGCCAGCAGCCACGGGACCGCGGGAGTTACGCAGTATTTT. It translates to CASSHGTAGVTQYF.